This T cell receptor beta chain comes out of a study of Graves' ophthalmopathy and Graves' hyperthyroidism. Overall study findings and caveats: Stable hyperthyroidism and ophthalmopathy were told apart by a 13-signature model, which achieved approximately 87% sensitivity and 65% to 83% specificity. The model flagged ophthalmopathy progression at roughly 64% sensitivity and 72% to 75% specificity. Blood also harbored most expanded thyroid clonotypes above 0.001 frequency.

RNA transcripts were the template, and TCR beta CDR3 regions were amplified from them. First-round RT-PCR with HTBI primers preceded a second-round multiplex PCR. TCRdb redid the calling of the multiplex PCR reads with MiXCR, one entry per CDR3 protein. The table shows a few hundred thousand distinct CDR3 sequences, with roughly 15% occurring only once. CDR3 length: 14 residues. Trimming took off 4 bases at V and 10 bases at J, with 17 bases between the two ends. Germline lookup yields CDR1 GTSNPN and CDR2 SVGIG (reference sequence). This clonotype appeared many times. Antigen specificity is unknown. What was sequenced was peripheral blood. The sequence was collected from an adult man with Graves' ophthalmopathy. V usage is TRBV30 and J usage is TRBJ1-6; possibly TRBD1 for D (5 bases). The CDR3 sequence: CAWNGGMMESPLHF. Here the CDR3 DNA reads TGTGCCTGGAATGGGGGGATGATGGAATCACCCCTCCACTTT. Full variable domain (remainder filled in from reference TRBV30 and TRBJ1-6): SQTIHQWPATLVQPVGSPLSLECTVEGTSNPNLYWYRQAAGRGLQLLFYSVGIGQISSEVPQNLSASRPQDRQFILSSKKLLLSDSGFYLCAWNGGMMESPLHFGNGTRLTVT.